This T cell receptor beta chain was documented in a study of CD8+ T cells in alopecia areata. The germline CDR1 and CDR2 sequences are PRHDT and FYEKMQ (reference sequence). This CDR3 is 14 amino acids long. It was cDNA, reverse transcribed from extracted RNA, that served as the sequencing template. The repertoire was sequenced with immunoSEQ multiplex PCR; TCRdb's copy has only in-frame clones and lacks some. Of fewer than 110,000 clones in the sample, 60% were seen once. The treatment was: oral pan-JAK inhibitor, 5-10 mg twice daily. The J gene is TRBJ2-5, the V gene TRBV13; possible D gene TRBD1, 6 bases. The DNA end lines up better with TRBJ2-7; the J call may be wrong. This sequence originates from a human donor with alopecia areata. Sequences were derived from CD8+ T cells sorted from blood, sampled at approximately week 60, from a patient treated with tofacitinib. As DNA, the CDR3 is TGTGCCAGCAGCGGTCCAGGGGATGCTTACGAGCAGTACTTC. This gives the protein CASSGPGDAYEQYF.